Given below is one T cell receptor (beta chain) in context. This sample is part of a study of blood T cell repertoires in COVID-19. Profiling relied on immunoSEQ multiplex PCR, and the TCRdb table lists in-frame clones only, not all of them. The sample has 250,000 to 350,000 clones, roughly 89% seen once; the top ten hold 2.5% to 3.5%. Germline lookup yields CDR1 LNHDA and CDR2 SQIVND (reference sequence). This CDR3 is 15 amino acids long. V was shortened by 3 bases and J by 4 bases, with 12 bases between the two germline ends. Sequencing was done on a sample of peripheral blood. The TCR was taken from a woman in her twenties or thirties with active or convalescent COVID-19. The rearrangement links TRBV19 to TRBJ2-2, with D unclear. CDR3 in DNA: TGTGCCAGTAGTATCTTACAGAGCCTCACCGGGGAGCTGTTTTTT. The encoded protein is CASSILQSLTGELFF.